These 25 T cell receptor beta chains were all obtained from the same sample, sequenced in a study of cytotoxic CD8 clonotypes in ibrutinib-treated CLL. Measured with immunoSEQ multiplex PCR; TCRdb has only the in-frame clones, and not every one. This table has roughly 15,000 clones, 64% appearing once. The starting material was PBMCs, obtained before ibrutinib treatment. These receptors were collected from a human donor with chronic lymphocytic leukemia.

This clone was seen a handful of times. The rearrangement joins TRBV6-6 to TRBJ2-7; 9 nucleotides agree with TRBD1. The length of the CDR3 is 13 residues. The V gene end was trimmed by 5 bases and the J gene end by 7 bases; junction bases not matched to a gene: 6. Per the germline V gene, CDR1 is MNHNY and CDR2 is SVGAGI (reference sequence). The CDR3 DNA reads as TGTGCCAGCAGTCCAACAGGGGGCGGGGAGCAGTACTTC. This gives the protein CASSPTGGGEQYF.

This chain connects TRBV5-5 to TRBJ2-1, with D unclear. The CDR3 has 13 residues. Trimming shortened V by 1 base and J by 4 bases, and 6 bases separated the two germline ends. Germline assignment: CDR1 SGHKS and CDR2 YYEKEE (reference sequence). In DNA, the CDR3 is TGTGCCAGCAGCTTGATAGGGTACAATGAGCAGTTCTTC. Translated, it gives CASSLIGYNEQFF.

The genes are TRBV5-1 and TRBJ2-2; perhaps TRBD1 as D (5 bases). CDR1 is SGHRS and CDR2 is YFSETQ in the germline V gene. The CDR3 extends over 17 amino acids. V lost 0 bases, J lost 6 bases, and 18 bases lay in between. The CDR3 is CASSLVLRWTKAGELFF. The CDR3 DNA is TGCGCCAGCAGCTTGGTATTGAGGTGGACAAAGGCCGGGGAGCTGTTTTTT.

The chain is built from TRBV5-4 and TRBJ2-1, with a tentative D call TRBD2 (6 bases). V was trimmed by 4 bases and J by 7 bases, leaving 15 bases between them. Germline V gene lookup returns CDR1 SGHNT and CDR2 YYREEE (reference sequence). The CDR3 covers 14 residues. In nucleotides, the CDR3 is TGTGCCAGCAGCCCACGCACGGCGGGAAATGAGCAGTTCTTC. Translated, it gives CASSPRTAGNEQFF.

This chain joins TRBV4-1 and TRBJ1-1; D not certain. CDR1 and CDR2 (germline): MGHRA, YSYEKL. CDR3 length: 15 amino acids. The germline V and J ends were trimmed by 3 bases and 2 bases, with 13 bases remaining between them. The CDR3 DNA reads TGCGCCAGCAGCCACCAGACCGGGAAAAACACTGAAGCTTTCTTT. Protein product: CASSHQTGKNTEAFF.

The chain is built from TRBV29-1 and TRBJ1-2, with D possibly TRBD1 on 6 matching bases. CDR1 is SQVTM and CDR2 is ANQGSEA in the germline V gene. Trimming took off 3 bases at V and 6 bases at J, with 17 bases between the two ends. This CDR3 region has 14 residues. CDR3 coding DNA: TGCAGCGTTGACCCAGGGGAGAGACCAAATGGCTACACCTTC. This translates into CSVDPGERPNGYTF.

This clone was seen just once. The chain has TRBV12-5 and TRBJ2-1; 8 nucleotides match TRBD2. CDR3 length: 18 amino acids. The J segment lost 3 bases and the V segment lost 0 bases, leaving 10 bases of the junction unmatched. CDR1 and CDR2 from the germline V gene are LGHNT and FRNRAP. The CDR3 DNA reads as TGTGCTAGTGGTTTGGTACTAGCTCAACTAGCGGACTACAATGAGCAGTTCTTC. It encodes CASGLVLAQLADYNEQFF.

V is TRBV5-6 and J is TRBJ1-3; D might be TRBD1 (6 bases). CDR1 is SGHDT, CDR2 YYEEEE, per germline. V was cut by 2 bases and J by 0 bases, with 6 bases left in between. The CDR3 loop spans 14 amino acids. The CDR3 is CASSLQGSGNTIYF. In DNA form, the CDR3 reads TGTGCCAGCAGCTTACAGGGCTCTGGAAACACCATATATTTT.

The chain carries TRBV5-4 and TRBJ2-1, with 8 positions matching TRBD1. This CDR3 is built from 15 residues. The V gene end was trimmed by 4 bases and the J gene end by 5 bases; junction bases not matched to a gene: 8. From germline, CDR1 is SGHNT and CDR2 YYREEE (reference sequence). The CDR3 sequence: CASSRDRSIHNEQFF. For the CDR3, the DNA is TGTGCCAGCAGCCGGGACAGGAGTATTCACAATGAGCAGTTCTTC.

V is TRBV27 and J is TRBJ2-5; TRBD2 aligns across 10 bases. CDR1 and CDR2 (germline): MNHEY, SMNVEV (reference sequence). V lost 3 bases, J lost 0 bases, and 13 bases stayed unmatched. The CDR3 contains 19 residues. The CDR3 loop is CASSLRAGGLDINQETQYF. For the CDR3, the DNA is TGTGCCAGCAGTTTGCGAGCGGGGGGGCTTGATATAAACCAAGAGACCCAGTACTTC.

The chain carries TRBV5-1 and TRBJ1-1, with D possibly being TRBD1 (6 bases). Trimming removed 4 bases from V and 3 bases from J, with 13 bases in between. Germline CDR1 SGHRS, CDR2 YFSETQ. The CDR3 has 14 residues. CDR3: CASSLIGGDTEAFF. The CDR3 nucleotides read TGCGCCAGCAGCCTTATTGGGGGCGACACTGAAGCTTTCTTT.

This clone was recorded many times. An end of the junction does not agree with germline; a read error may underlie this. The V call is TRBV18, the J call TRBJ1-2; the match to TRBD1 covers 8 bases. Germline lookup yields CDR1 KGHSH and CDR2 LQKENI. CDR3 length: 15 residues. The CDR3 reads CASSPPGQGGYGYTF. The CDR3 nucleotides are TGTGCCAGCTCCCCACCCGGACAGGGAGGATATGGCTACACCTTC.

The J gene is TRBJ1-2, the V gene TRBV29-1; D call uncertain. V lost 3 bases and J lost 2, with 10 bases in between. The V gene's germline CDR1 is SQVTM and CDR2 ANQGSEA. The CDR3 is made up of 13 amino acids. The DNA of the CDR3 is TGCAGCGTTGATGGTAGGGCCAACTATGGCTACACCTTC. Translating it yields CSVDGRANYGYTF.

This clone was found once. V and J are TRBV5-1 and TRBJ2-7; 12 bases fit TRBD2. Germline V gene data show CDR1 as SGHRS and CDR2 as YFSETQ. V lost 3 bases and J lost 1; bases outside the gene matches: 8. The CDR3 sequence is 17 residues long. The CDR3 protein is CASSSTSGGRISYEQYF. The DNA for the CDR3 is TGCGCCAGCAGCTCGACTAGCGGGGGACGCATTTCCTACGAGCAGTACTTC.

This sequence joins TRBV25-1 and TRBJ1-1; TRBD1 matches 7 bases. V trimming: 7 bases; J trimming: 5 bases; junction bases outside the gene matches: 7. Per germline, CDR1 MGHDK and CDR2 SYGVNS. This CDR3 has 13 residues. The CDR3 is CASNEGAGTEAFF. The CDR3 DNA reads as TGTGCCAGCAATGAGGGGGCTGGGACTGAAGCTTTCTTT.

V and J are TRBV10-3 and TRBJ2-7; 8 bases fit TRBD1. The CDR3 length is 13 residues. Germline assignment: CDR1 ENHRY and CDR2 SYGVKD. Unmatched junction bases numbered 8, after V lost 8 bases and J lost 5 bases. For the CDR3, the DNA is TGTGCCATCCGAAAGACAGGGGCCGACGAGCAGTACTTC. This sequence encodes CAIRKTGADEQYF.

This clone was recorded once. This chain joins TRBV27 and TRBJ1-2; no reliable D call. The CDR3 covers 14 residues. Trimming left V 1 base short and J 4 bases short, with 10 bases between. CDR1 and CDR2 (germline): MNHEY, SMNVEV (reference sequence). The CDR3 coding sequence is TGTGCCAGCAGTTTATATCGGACGGCCTATGGCTACACCTTC. The encoded protein is CASSLYRTAYGYTF.

The genes are TRBV19 and TRBJ1-4; 7 bases match TRBD1. The CDR3 loop spans 19 amino acids. The germline V gene has CDR1 LNHDA and CDR2 SQIVND (reference sequence). With 0 bases clipped from V and 0 bases from J, the junction kept 10 bases outside the gene matches. CDR3 sequence reads: CASSIDQRDSRSTNEKLFF. The CDR3 DNA reads as TGTGCCAGTAGTATAGATCAGAGGGACAGTCGCTCAACTAATGAAAAACTGTTTTTT.

The chain combines TRBV7-9 with TRBJ2-7; D call uncertain. The CDR3 runs 12 residues. In germline, CDR1 is SEHNR, CDR2 FQNEAQ (reference sequence). Between the trimmed V and J ends, which lost 3 bases and 6 bases, there was a span of 9 bases. The CDR3 bases are TGTGCCAGCAGCTTTGTCCCCATCGAGCAGTACTTC. Protein product: CASSFVPIEQYF. Full variable domain (missing parts from reference TRBV7-9 and TRBJ2-7): DTGVSQNPRHKITKRGQNVTFRCDPISEHNRLYWYRQTLGQGPEFLTYFQNEAQLEKSRLLSDRFSAERPKGSFSTLEIQRTEQGDSAMYLCASSFVPIEQYFGPGTRLTVT.

The chain links TRBV2 to TRBJ2-3, with 8 bases lining up with TRBD2. Germline loops: CDR1 SNHLY, CDR2 FYNNEI. The CDR3 covers 14 residues. Trimming removed 7 bases from V and 6 bases from J; junction bases left unmatched: 9. The DNA for the CDR3 is TGTGCCAGCAAAGTCGGGCGGGGGGTGGATACGCAGTATTTT. Its protein is CASKVGRGVDTQYF.

CDR3 sequence: CASSGSRVPQSRANVLTF. The CDR3 DNA is TGTGCCAGCAGCGGCTCGAGAGTGCCACAAAGTCGGGCCAACGTCCTGACTTTC. The chain links TRBV7-7 to TRBJ2-6, with D unresolved. The germline gives CDR1 SSHAT, CDR2 FNYEAQ (reference sequence). V was cut by 5 bases and J by 5 bases, with 22 bases left in between. This CDR3 comprises 18 residues.

This clone was seen only a few times. The chain carries TRBV19 and TRBJ1-4; TRBD1 aligns across 7 bases. The germline V gene encodes CDR1 LNHDA and CDR2 SQIVND (reference sequence). The CDR3 has 16 amino acids. After removal of 3 bases from V and 3 bases from J, the junction contained 7 bases not matched to a gene. The CDR3 here is CASSIRQGAANEKLFF. The CDR3 region has the DNA TGTGCCAGTAGTATCCGACAGGGTGCGGCTAATGAAAAACTGTTTTTT. The variable domain in full, with the rest retrieved from reference TRBV19 and TRBJ1-4, is DGGITQSPKYLFRKEGQNVTLSCEQNLNHDAMYWYRQDPGQGLRLIYYSQIVNDFQKGDIAEGYSVSREKKESFPLTVTSAQKNPTAFYLCASSIRQGAANEKLFFGSGTQLSVL.

This clone was seen a single time. V gene TRBV30 combines with J gene TRBJ1-5; no definite D call. Deletions cut 1 base from V and 0 bases from J, with 1 base between. The CDR3 spans 12 residues. Germline assignment: CDR1 GTSNPN and CDR2 SVGIG (reference sequence). The CDR3: CAWSDSNQPQHF. For the CDR3, the DNA is TGTGCCTGGAGTGATAGCAATCAGCCCCAGCATTTT.

Comment on this clone: A read error is likely, as this CDR3 ends without the conserved phenylalanine or tryptophan. The CDR3, as DNA: TGTGCCTGGAGGACTAACGTACAGGGAAGGTATGGCTACACCCTC. This sequence encodes CAWRTNVQGRYGYTL. The J gene is TRBJ1-2, the V gene TRBV30; D is perhaps TRBD1 (6 bases). CDR1 GTSNPN and CDR2 SVGIG come from the germline V gene (reference sequence). Between the trimmed V and J ends, which lost 3 bases and 5 bases, there was a span of 19 bases. This CDR3 has 15 residues.

This clone appeared once. The rearrangement joins TRBV15 to TRBJ2-7, with D unclear. Germline V gene data show CDR1 as LNHNV and CDR2 as YYDKDF (reference sequence). The CDR3 length is 14 residues. V dropped 0 bases and J dropped 5 bases, with 11 bases sitting between them. CDR3 region: CATSRDRVGHEQYF. In DNA, the CDR3 is TGTGCCACCAGCAGAGATCGCGTCGGCCACGAGCAGTACTTC.